The 13 T cell receptor beta chains listed next were all sequenced from one sample in a study of blood T cell repertoires in COVID-19. Clones were read by immunoSEQ multiplex PCR, and TCRdb kept only the in-frame ones, dropping some. Of fewer than 400,000 clones in the sample, roughly nine tenths were seen once. Material for sequencing was PBMCs or T cells enriched from blood (not recorded which). The receptor set was obtained from a young woman who had recovered from COVID-19.

The gene calls are TRBV6-5 and TRBJ2-2; 7 bases align to TRBD2. CDR1 MNHEY and CDR2 SVGAGI come from the germline V gene. The CDR3 runs to 16 residues. The J segment lost 3 bases and the V segment lost 0 bases, leaving 4 bases of the junction unmatched. The CDR3 here is CASSYSTAGDTGELFF. DNA of the CDR3: TGTGCCAGCAGTTACTCGACTGCGGGGGACACCGGGGAGCTGTTTTTT.

V usage is TRBV11-2 and J usage is TRBJ2-1, with D perhaps matching TRBD2 (6 bases). Germline-derived CDR1 and CDR2 are SGHAT and FQNNGV. V lost 8 bases and J 4 bases, leaving 15 bases between the germline ends. This CDR3 spans 14 amino acids. CDR3 loop: CASVRRDGYNEQFF. The CDR3 coding sequence is TGTGCCAGCGTGAGGCGGGATGGATACAATGAGCAGTTCTTC.

The chain couples TRBV30 to TRBJ1-3; D unresolved. Trimming took 3 bases from V and 7 from J, leaving 7 bases between them. This CDR3 has 11 residues. Germline V gives CDR1 GTSNPN, CDR2 SVGIG (reference sequence). The CDR3 region is CAWRSGNTIYF. CDR3 nucleotides: TGTGCCTGGAGGTCCGGTAACACCATATATTTT. Full variable domain (missing parts from reference TRBV30 and TRBJ1-3): SQTIHQWPATLVQPVGSPLSLECTVEGTSNPNLYWYRQAAGRGLQLLFYSVGIGQISSEVPQNLSASRPQDRQFILSSKKLLLSDSGFYLCAWRSGNTIYFGEGSWLTVV.

The chain couples TRBV28 to TRBJ2-7; 9 bases match TRBD1. The germline V gene has CDR1 MDHEN and CDR2 SYDVKM. This CDR3 region has 15 residues. Losses at the gene ends were 5 bases for V and 4 bases for J; bases not matched to a gene: 9. The CDR3 reads CASSETGGPVYEQYF. The CDR3 nucleotides are TGTGCCAGCAGTGAGACAGGGGGTCCCGTGTACGAGCAGTACTTC.

The V call is TRBV6-5, the J call TRBJ1-4, with TRBD1 identical over 7 bases. Unmatched junction bases numbered 6, after V lost 0 bases and J lost 8 bases. Germline loops: CDR1 MNHEY, CDR2 SVGAGI. The CDR3 has 15 residues. CDR3 protein: CASSYSGGVGEKLFF. The DNA of the CDR3 is TGTGCCAGCAGTTACTCAGGGGGCGTTGGAGAAAAACTGTTTTTT.

The chain combines TRBV5-6 with TRBJ2-7, with TRBD1 as a possible D gene (6 bases). Trimming left V 2 bases short and J 6 bases short, with 12 bases between. The CDR3 sequence is 13 residues long. Germline V CDR1 and CDR2: SGHDT, YYEEEE. The CDR3 region is CASSFGTSGEQYF. The CDR3 bases are TGTGCCAGCAGCTTCGGGACATCTGGCGAGCAGTACTTC.

On this clone itself: A much larger clone differs by one base, so this may be a read error. Other DNA sequences from this sample encode an identical CDR3 as well. V usage is TRBV7-3 and J usage is TRBJ1-5, with D maybe TRBD1 (6 bases). Between the trimmed V and J ends, which lost 5 bases and 4 bases, there was a span of 9 bases. The CDR3 loop spans 13 amino acids. Germline CDR1 and CDR2: SGHTA and FQGTGA. CDR3 nucleotides: TGTGCCAGCAGCCCCCAGGGGAATCAGCCCCAGCATTTT. Its translation: CASSPQGNQPQHF. Combining the CDR3 with reference TRBV7-3 and TRBJ1-5 gives the whole variable domain GAGVSQTPSNKVTEKGKYVELRCDPISGHTALYWYRQSLGQGPEFLIYFQGTGAADDSGLPNDRFFAVRPEGSVSTLKIQRTERGDSAVYLCASSPQGNQPQHFGDGTRLSIL.

This chain uses TRBV15 with TRBJ2-3; D is possibly TRBD2 (6 bases). Germline assignment: CDR1 LNHNV and CDR2 YYDKDF (reference sequence). The CDR3 runs to 15 residues. V shed 0 bases and J shed 2 bases, with 9 bases lying between them. The CDR3 region is CATSREPGDTDTQYF. The CDR3 nucleotides read TGTGCCACCAGCAGAGAGCCGGGAGACACAGATACGCAGTATTTT.

The chain uses TRBV3-1 (or the pseudogene TRBV3-2) and TRBJ2-7, with D perhaps matching TRBD1 (6 bases). With 1 base removed from V and 1 base from J, the gap between germline ends came to 8 bases. Germline loops: CDR1 LGHDT, CDR2 YNNKEL (reference sequence). The CDR3 consists of 14 residues. The CDR3 sequence: CASSQGTGSYEQYF. The CDR3 DNA sequence: TGTGCCAGCAGCCAAGGTACAGGGTCCTACGAGCAGTACTTC.

This chain links TRBV30 with TRBJ1-1, with TRBD1 matching 9 bases. V trimming: 5 bases; J trimming: 3 bases; junction bases outside the gene matches: 4. In germline, CDR1 is GTSNPN, CDR2 SVGIG (reference sequence). This CDR3 is 13 amino acids long. The CDR3 region is CAWDGTGHTEAFF. CDR3 sequence (DNA): TGTGCCTGGGACGGGACAGGGCACACTGAAGCTTTCTTT.

The J gene is TRBJ2-3, the V gene TRBV4-1, with D possibly being TRBD1 (5 bases). CDR3 length: 15 amino acids. Germline V gene sequence: CDR1 MGHRA, CDR2 YSYEKL. With 6 bases removed from V and 3 bases from J, the gap between germline ends came to 16 bases. The CDR3 region has the DNA TGCGCCAGCAGGGGTTCCGGCAGGGCGACAGATACGCAGTATTTT. This sequence encodes CASRGSGRATDTQYF.

This clone has only one observation. The genes are TRBV12-3 or TRBV12-4 and TRBJ1-2, with a tentative D call TRBD1 (6 bases). The CDR3 length is 12 residues. The V end lost 6 bases, the J end lost 6 bases, and 11 bases lay between the germline ends. The CDR3 DNA reads TGTGCCAGCAGATATACAGGGAATGGCTACACCTTC. Amino acid sequence: CASRYTGNGYTF.

This clone appeared a few times. The CDR3 sequence: CASSPGSYEQYF. Written as DNA, the CDR3 is TGTGCCAGCAGCCCGGGCTCCTACGAGCAGTACTTC. V is TRBV5-6 and J is TRBJ2-7; D gene unclear. Trimming left V 4 bases short and J 0 bases short, with 5 bases between. There are 12 residues in the CDR3. The germline V gene has CDR1 SGHDT and CDR2 YYEEEE.